This TCR beta chain was identified during a study of blood T cells in healthy people across ages. Study-level results: The study found more naive CD4+ cells and higher diversity in long-lived than aged donors.

Trimming shortened V by 8 bases and J by 5 bases, and 15 bases separated the two germline ends. The CDR3 runs to 13 residues. Germline V lookup: CDR1 MNHEY, CDR2 SVGAGI. The use of a sample-barcoded 5' primer and a J-beta primer mix characterized a second PCR of roughly 7 to 11 cycles. TCRdb called the 5' RACE reads again in MiXCR, with one record for every CDR3 protein. Counted here are under 2 million distinct CDR3 sequences, about 31% occurring once; the ten biggest clones make up approximately 10%. This clonotype was picked up a small number of times. What it binds is unknown. The origin of this receptor is a woman in her 30s in good health. Sequencing was carried out using blood. This rearrangement joins TRBV6-5 to TRBJ1-2; D is perhaps TRBD1 (6 bases). Here the CDR3 DNA reads TGTGCCAGCGAGGGGGGCGGAAGGTATGGCTACACCTTC. Protein product: CASEGGGRYGYTF.